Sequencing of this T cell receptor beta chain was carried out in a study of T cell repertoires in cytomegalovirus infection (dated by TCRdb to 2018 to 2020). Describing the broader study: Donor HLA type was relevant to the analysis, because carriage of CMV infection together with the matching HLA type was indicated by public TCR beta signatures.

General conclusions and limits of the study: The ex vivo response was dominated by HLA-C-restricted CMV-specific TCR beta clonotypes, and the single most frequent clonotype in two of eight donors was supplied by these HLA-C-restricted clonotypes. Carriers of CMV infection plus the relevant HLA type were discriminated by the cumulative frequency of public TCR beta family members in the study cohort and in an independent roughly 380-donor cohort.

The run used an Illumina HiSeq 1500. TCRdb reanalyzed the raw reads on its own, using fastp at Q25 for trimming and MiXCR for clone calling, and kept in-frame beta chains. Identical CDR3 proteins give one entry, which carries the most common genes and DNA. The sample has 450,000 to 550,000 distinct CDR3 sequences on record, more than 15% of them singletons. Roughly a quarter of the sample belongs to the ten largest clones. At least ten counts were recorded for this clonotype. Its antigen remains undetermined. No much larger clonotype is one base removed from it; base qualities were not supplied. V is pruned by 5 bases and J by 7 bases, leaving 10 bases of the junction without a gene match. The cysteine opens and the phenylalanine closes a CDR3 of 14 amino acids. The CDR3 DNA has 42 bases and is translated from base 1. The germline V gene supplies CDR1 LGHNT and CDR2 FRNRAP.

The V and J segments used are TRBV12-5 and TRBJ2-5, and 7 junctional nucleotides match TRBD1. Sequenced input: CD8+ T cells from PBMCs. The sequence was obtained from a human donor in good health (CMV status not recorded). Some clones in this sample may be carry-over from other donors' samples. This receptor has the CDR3 CASGGQVGVATQYF. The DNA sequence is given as TGTGCTAGTGGTGGACAGGTCGGCGTTGCGACCCAGTACTTC.